The 17 T cell receptor beta chains below were found in one sample sequenced in a study of regulatory T cells in long-lasting Graves disease (dated by TCRdb to the early 2020s). The library was prepared using multiplex PCR. The instrument given in TCRdb is Illumina HiSeq 4000. CDR3 regions were amplified by Arm-PCR with iRepertoire HTBI primers to construct TCR beta libraries. The raw public reads went through TCRdb reprocessing: fastp at Q25, MiXCR clone calling, in-frame beta chains kept. Entries are consolidated by CDR3 protein sequence, retaining the most common genes and DNA. The sample profile shows 430,000 or so distinct CDR3 sequences; 21% of them were found once. Approximately 14% of the sample is taken by the ten largest. The time point label for this specimen denotes: persistent/refractory GD, antithyroid drugs over 5 years with positive TRAb. For both TCR sequencing and RNA sequencing, RNA was extracted from PBMCs using TRIzol.

The sequenced sample was peripheral blood mononuclear cells (PBMCs), obtained when the disease was refractory, from a patient treated with antithyroid drugs. The receptors come from a female donor with Graves disease.

Ten or more counts support this clonotype. The chain carries TRBV11-1 and TRBJ1-1; D call uncertain. Germline-derived CDR1 and CDR2 are SGHAT and FQDESV (reference sequence). Trimming removed 5 bases from V and 0 bases from J, with 10 bases in between. CDR3 length: 14 amino acids. The CDR3 reads CASSPSALNTEAFF. The CDR3 region has the DNA TGTGCCAGCAGCCCGAGCGCTTTGAACACTGAAGCTTTCTTT.

CDR3 nucleotide sequence: TGCAGTGCTTGGACTGGGGGCAGAGAGACCCAGTACTTC. It encodes CSAWTGGRETQYF. This chain links TRBV20-1 with TRBJ2-5; D is possibly TRBD1 (6 bases). V was shortened by 5 bases and J by 4 bases, with 14 bases between the two germline ends. The V gene's germline CDR1 is DFQATT and CDR2 SNEGSKA (reference sequence). The CDR3 consists of 13 residues.

This clonotype was seen a handful of times. This chain links TRBV20-1 with TRBJ2-3; D might be TRBD1 or TRBD2, each matching 6 bases. V was shortened by 3 bases and J by 6 bases, with 19 bases between the two germline ends. The CDR3 loop spans 15 amino acids. CDR1 is DFQATT, CDR2 SNEGSKA, per germline (reference sequence). CDR3 protein: CSASGGLVSHDTQYF. The CDR3 DNA reads TGCAGTGCTAGTGGGGGGCTAGTTTCACACGATACGCAGTATTTT.

This clonotype has at least ten counts. V gene TRBV28 combines with J gene TRBJ2-5; the match to TRBD2 covers 11 bases. The CDR3 has 17 residues. Trimming at V came to 1 base and at J to 5 bases, leaving 9 bases not matched to a gene. Looked up from germline, CDR1 is MDHEN and CDR2 is SYDVKM. Here the CDR3 DNA reads TGTGCCAGCAGTTTATTAACTAGCGGGAGTTGGTCCGAGACCCAGTACTTC. This gives the protein CASSLLTSGSWSETQYF.

This chain connects TRBV20-1 to TRBJ1-2; tentatively, D is TRBD1 (6 bases). The germline V gene encodes CDR1 DFQATT and CDR2 SNEGSKA (reference sequence). This CDR3 has 12 amino acids. Trimming took 4 bases from V and 3 from J, leaving 9 bases between them. CDR3 sequence reads: CSATGADYGYTF. CDR3 nucleotide sequence: TGCAGTGCTACAGGGGCAGACTATGGCTACACCTTC.

Remarks on this clonotype: Likely a read error: the CDR3 ends without its conserved phenylalanine or tryptophan. The V gene is TRBV27, the J gene TRBJ2-7, with D unclear. Trimming left V 5 bases short and J 2 bases short, with 4 bases between. Germline V lookup: CDR1 MNHEY, CDR2 SMNVEV (reference sequence). The CDR3 consists of 11 residues. CDR3 coding DNA: TGTGCCAGCAGTACGGCCTACGAGCAGTACTCC. Protein sequence: CASSTAYEQYS.

This clonotype was counted ten times or more. The J gene is TRBJ2-2, the V gene TRBV6-1; D may be TRBD2 (7 bases). The CDR3 has 14 amino acids. Per the germline V gene, CDR1 is MNHNS and CDR2 is SASEGT. The V and J ends lost 7 bases and 4 bases respectively, with 13 bases between them. The CDR3 nucleotides read TGTGCCAGCAAGGGGGGGAGGTCCACCGGGGAGCTGTTTTTT. It encodes CASKGGRSTGELFF.

This clonotype was recorded many times. The gene calls are TRBV20-1 and TRBJ1-6; no firm D call. V lost 5 bases, J lost 2 bases, and 19 bases lay in between. Germline loops: CDR1 DFQATT, CDR2 SNEGSKA (reference sequence). The CDR3 runs 17 residues. The CDR3 DNA reads TGCAGTGCTTTCAGCTTAGTATGGGATGCCTATAATTCACCCCTCCACTTT. Amino acid sequence: CSAFSLVWDAYNSPLHF.

The chain links TRBV25-1 to TRBJ1-5, with TRBD1 as a possible D gene (6 bases). The germline V gene encodes CDR1 MGHDK and CDR2 SYGVNS. CDR3 length: 14 amino acids. V was pared by 5 bases and J by 4 bases, with 12 bases between. As DNA, the CDR3 is TGTGCCAGCAGTTCATTAGGACAGAATCAGCCCCAGCATTTT. Amino acids: CASSSLGQNQPQHF.

This chain uses TRBV18 with TRBJ2-7; TRBD2 might be the D (6 bases). The germline V and J ends were trimmed by 3 bases and 2 bases, with 11 bases remaining between them. The CDR3 is 14 amino acids. Germline CDR1 and CDR2: KGHSH and LQKENI. CDR3 nucleotide sequence: TGTGCCAGCTCACCCTTAGGAGGGCCCTACGAGCAGTACTTC. It codes for CASSPLGGPYEQYF.

This clonotype was seen more than once but under ten times. This chain connects TRBV7-2 to TRBJ1-2, with a tentative D call TRBD1 (6 bases). CDR3 length: 15 residues. Germline V gives CDR1 SGHTA, CDR2 FQGNSA. Between the trimmed V and J ends, which lost 5 bases and 5 bases, there was a span of 18 bases. The CDR3 loop is CASSNWAGAGYGYTF. As DNA, the CDR3 is TGTGCCAGCAGCAACTGGGCAGGGGCGGGGTATGGCTACACCTTC.

This clonotype has at least ten counts. The rearrangement joins TRBV9 to TRBJ1-2; no firm D call. Trimming stripped 0 bases from V and 5 bases from J, with 5 bases between. Germline CDR1 and CDR2: SGDLS and YYNGEE. CDR3 length: 12 amino acids. Written as DNA, the CDR3 is TGTGCCAGCAGCGTAGATGAATATGGCTACACCTTC. The encoded protein is CASSVDEYGYTF.

This clonotype occurred a few times. This chain uses TRBV15 with TRBJ1-5; TRBD1 aligns across 9 bases. Germline V gene data show CDR1 as LNHNV and CDR2 as YYDKDF (reference sequence). With 0 bases clipped from V and 11 bases from J, the junction kept 8 bases outside the gene matches. This CDR3 region has 15 residues. The CDR3 DNA reads as TGTGCCACCAGCAGAGAGCGGACAGGGGAATGGGCCCAGCATTTT. It encodes CATSRERTGEWAQHF.

The chain is built from TRBV9 and TRBJ2-5; D uncertain. The CDR3 has 15 amino acids. CDR1 and CDR2 (germline): SGDLS, YYNGEE. Trimming cost V 3 bases and J 4 bases, with 16 bases left between them. The CDR3 loop reads CASSADGARLETQYF. The CDR3 nucleotides are TGTGCCAGCAGCGCTGACGGTGCTCGGTTAGAGACCCAGTACTTC.

This clonotype was seen repeatedly, ten times or more. DNA of the CDR3: TGTGCCAGCAGCCAAAGGAGTGGGAGGTTGTGTCGGCACGAGCAGTACTTC. This encodes CASSQRSGRLCRHEQYF. The V gene is TRBV28, the J gene TRBJ2-7; a weak D match, TRBD2 (6 bases). The CDR3 has 17 amino acids. The V end was cut by 6 bases, the J end by 5 bases, with 26 bases between. Germline loops: CDR1 MDHEN, CDR2 SYDVKM. The entire variable domain, with the rest obtained from reference TRBV28 and TRBJ2-7, is as follows: DVKVTQSSRYLVKRTGEKVFLECVQDMDHENMFWYRQDPGLGLRLIYFSYDVKMKEKGDIPEGYSVSREKKERFSLILESASTNQTSMYLCASSQRSGRLCRHEQYFGPGTRLTVT.

This clonotype was seen a handful of times. V and J are TRBV7-3 and TRBJ1-1; TRBD1 matches 9 bases. Germline values: CDR1 SGHTA, CDR2 FQGTGA. The V gene end was trimmed by 4 bases and the J gene end by 11 bases; junction bases not matched to a gene: 11. CDR3 length: 14 amino acids. The CDR3 DNA sequence: TGTGCCAGCAGCTCTACGCCGGGACAGGGTGATGCTTTCTTT. Protein sequence: CASSSTPGQGDAFF.

The chain combines TRBV3-1 with TRBJ2-5; TRBD2 might be the D (5 bases). Per germline, CDR1 LGHDT and CDR2 YNNKEL (reference sequence). The CDR3 extends over 13 amino acids. Trimming removed 1 base from V and 13 bases from J, with 16 bases in between. CDR3 residues: CASSQGLSGTGYF. The CDR3, as DNA: TGTGCCAGCAGCCAAGGTCTCAGCGGCACCGGGTACTTC.